Here is one TCR beta chain with its context. The antigen is not known. Trimming left V 2 bases short and J 1 base short, with 11 bases between. Germline lookup yields CDR1 DFQATT and CDR2 SNEGSKA (reference sequence). This CDR3 is built from 14 residues. TCRdb re-called the 5' RACE reads with MiXCR, one entry per CDR3 protein. This table holds about 470,000 distinct CDR3 sequences, 15% to 20% found once. The sample originates from a study of T-cell memory formation after mild COVID-19. Study-wide results and limits: Clones that got smaller from day 15 to 85 had even CD4/CD8, while clones growing later tipped toward CD4+. The finding that pre-infection memory included some responding clones suggested that cross-reactive memory joined.

The V gene is TRBV20-1, the J gene TRBJ1-1; D gene uncertain. This TCR came from an adult woman who had mild COVID-19 (a few samples of this study predate the infection). Cell type and time point are not known. The sequenced sample was PBMCs or a T cell subset sorted from them (not recorded which). The CDR3 sequence is CSARTGIRNTEAFF. CDR3 DNA: TGCAGTGCTAGAACGGGGATAAGGAACACTGAAGCTTTCTTT.